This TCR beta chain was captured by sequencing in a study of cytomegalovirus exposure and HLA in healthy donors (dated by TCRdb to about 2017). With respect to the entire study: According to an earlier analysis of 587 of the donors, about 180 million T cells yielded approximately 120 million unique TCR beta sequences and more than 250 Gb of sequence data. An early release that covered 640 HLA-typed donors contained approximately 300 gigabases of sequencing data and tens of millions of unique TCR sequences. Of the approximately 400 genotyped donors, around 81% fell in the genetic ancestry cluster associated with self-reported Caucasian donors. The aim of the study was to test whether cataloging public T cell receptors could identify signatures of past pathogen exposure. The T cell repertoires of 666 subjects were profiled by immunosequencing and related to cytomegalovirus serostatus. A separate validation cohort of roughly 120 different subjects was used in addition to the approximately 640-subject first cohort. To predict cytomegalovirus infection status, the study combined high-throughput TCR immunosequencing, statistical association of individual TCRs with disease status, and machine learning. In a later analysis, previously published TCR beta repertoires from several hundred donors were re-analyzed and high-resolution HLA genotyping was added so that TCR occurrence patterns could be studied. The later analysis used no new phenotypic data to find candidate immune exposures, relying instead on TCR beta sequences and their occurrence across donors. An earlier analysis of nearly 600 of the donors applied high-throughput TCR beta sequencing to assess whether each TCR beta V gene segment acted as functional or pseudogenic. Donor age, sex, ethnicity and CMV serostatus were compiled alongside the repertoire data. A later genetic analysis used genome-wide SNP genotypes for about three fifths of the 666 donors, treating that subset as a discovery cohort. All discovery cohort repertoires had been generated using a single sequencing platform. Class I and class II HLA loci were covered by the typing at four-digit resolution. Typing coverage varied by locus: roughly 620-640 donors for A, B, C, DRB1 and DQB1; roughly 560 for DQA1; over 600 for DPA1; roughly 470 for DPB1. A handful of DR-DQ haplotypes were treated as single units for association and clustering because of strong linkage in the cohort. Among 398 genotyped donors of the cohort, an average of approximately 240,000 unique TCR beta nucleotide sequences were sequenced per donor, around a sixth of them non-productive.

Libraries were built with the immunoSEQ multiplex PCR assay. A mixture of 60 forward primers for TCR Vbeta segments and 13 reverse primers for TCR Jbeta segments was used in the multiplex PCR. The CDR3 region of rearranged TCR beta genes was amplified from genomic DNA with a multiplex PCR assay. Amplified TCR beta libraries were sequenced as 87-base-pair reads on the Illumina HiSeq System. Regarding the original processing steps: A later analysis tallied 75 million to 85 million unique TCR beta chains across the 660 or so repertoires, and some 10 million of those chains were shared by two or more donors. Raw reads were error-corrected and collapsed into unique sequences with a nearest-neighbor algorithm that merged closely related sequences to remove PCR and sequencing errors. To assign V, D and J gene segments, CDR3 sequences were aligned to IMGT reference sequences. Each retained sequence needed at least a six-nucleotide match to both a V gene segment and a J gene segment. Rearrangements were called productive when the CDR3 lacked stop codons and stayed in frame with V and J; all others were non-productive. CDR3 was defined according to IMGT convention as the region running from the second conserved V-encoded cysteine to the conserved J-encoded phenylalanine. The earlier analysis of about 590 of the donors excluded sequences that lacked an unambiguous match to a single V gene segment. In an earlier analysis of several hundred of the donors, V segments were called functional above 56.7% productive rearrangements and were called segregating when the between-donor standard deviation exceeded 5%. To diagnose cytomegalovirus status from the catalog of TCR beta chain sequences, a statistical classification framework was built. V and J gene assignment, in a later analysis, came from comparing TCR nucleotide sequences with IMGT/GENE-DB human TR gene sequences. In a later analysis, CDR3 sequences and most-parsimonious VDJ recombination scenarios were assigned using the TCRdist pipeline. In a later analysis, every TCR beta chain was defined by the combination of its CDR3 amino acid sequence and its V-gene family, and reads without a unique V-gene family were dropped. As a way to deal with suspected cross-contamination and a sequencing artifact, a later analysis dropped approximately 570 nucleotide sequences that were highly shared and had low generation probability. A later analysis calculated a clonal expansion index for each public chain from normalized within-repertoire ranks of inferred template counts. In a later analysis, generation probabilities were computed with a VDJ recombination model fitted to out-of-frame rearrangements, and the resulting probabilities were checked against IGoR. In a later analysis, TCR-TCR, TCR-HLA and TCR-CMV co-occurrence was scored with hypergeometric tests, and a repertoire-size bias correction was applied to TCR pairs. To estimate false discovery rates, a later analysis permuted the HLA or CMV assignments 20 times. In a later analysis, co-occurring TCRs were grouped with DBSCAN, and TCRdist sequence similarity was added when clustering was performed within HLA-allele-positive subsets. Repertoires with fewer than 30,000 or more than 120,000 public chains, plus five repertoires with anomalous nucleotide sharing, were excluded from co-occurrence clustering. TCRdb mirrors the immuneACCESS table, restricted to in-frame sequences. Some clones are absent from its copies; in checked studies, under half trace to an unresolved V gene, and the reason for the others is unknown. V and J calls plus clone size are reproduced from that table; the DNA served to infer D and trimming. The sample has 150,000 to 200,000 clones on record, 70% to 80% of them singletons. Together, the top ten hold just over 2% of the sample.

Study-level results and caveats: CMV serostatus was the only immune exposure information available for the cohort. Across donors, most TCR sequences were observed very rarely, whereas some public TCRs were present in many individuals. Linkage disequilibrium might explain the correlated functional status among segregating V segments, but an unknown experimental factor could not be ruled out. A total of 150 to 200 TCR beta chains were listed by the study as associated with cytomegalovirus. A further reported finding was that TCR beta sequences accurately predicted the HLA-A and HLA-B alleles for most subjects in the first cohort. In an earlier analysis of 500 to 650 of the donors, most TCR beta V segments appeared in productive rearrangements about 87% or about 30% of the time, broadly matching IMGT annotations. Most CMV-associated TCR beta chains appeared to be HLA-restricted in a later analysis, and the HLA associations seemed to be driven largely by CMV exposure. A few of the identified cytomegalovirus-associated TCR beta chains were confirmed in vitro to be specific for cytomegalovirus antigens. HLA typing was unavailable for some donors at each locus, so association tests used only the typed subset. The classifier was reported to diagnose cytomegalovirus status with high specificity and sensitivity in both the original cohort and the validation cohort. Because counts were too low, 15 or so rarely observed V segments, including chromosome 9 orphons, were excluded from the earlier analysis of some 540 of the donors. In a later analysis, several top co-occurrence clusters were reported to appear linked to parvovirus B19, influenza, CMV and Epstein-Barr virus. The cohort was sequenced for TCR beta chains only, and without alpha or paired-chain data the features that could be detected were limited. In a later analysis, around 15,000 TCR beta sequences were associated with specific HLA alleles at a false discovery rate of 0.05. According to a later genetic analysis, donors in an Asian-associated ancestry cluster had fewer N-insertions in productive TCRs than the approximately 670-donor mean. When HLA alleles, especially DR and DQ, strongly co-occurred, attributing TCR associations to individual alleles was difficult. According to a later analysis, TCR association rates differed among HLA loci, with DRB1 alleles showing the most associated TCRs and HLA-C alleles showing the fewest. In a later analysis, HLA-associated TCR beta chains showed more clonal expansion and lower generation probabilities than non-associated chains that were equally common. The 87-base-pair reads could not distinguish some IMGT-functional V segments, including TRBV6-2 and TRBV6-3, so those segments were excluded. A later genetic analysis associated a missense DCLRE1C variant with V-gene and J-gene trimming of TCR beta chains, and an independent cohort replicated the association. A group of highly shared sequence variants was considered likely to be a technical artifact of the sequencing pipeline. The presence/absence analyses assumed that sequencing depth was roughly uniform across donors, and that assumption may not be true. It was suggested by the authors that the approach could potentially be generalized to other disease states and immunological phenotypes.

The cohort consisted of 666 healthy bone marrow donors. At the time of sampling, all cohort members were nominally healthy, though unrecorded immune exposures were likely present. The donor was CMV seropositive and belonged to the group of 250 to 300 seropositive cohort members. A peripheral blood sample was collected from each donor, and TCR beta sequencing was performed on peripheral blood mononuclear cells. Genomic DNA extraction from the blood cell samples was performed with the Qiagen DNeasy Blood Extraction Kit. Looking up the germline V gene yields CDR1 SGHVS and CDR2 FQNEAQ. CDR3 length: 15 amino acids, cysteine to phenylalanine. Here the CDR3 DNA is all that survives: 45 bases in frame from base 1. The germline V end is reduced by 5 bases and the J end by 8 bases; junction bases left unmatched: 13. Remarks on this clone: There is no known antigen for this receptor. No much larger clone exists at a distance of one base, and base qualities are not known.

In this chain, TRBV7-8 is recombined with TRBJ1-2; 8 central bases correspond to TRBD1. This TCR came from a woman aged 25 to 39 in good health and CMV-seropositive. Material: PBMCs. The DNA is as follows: TGTGCCAGCAGCGGCCGATTCCAGGGGGCAAAGGGCTACACCTTC. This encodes CASSGRFQGAKGYTF.